This T cell receptor beta chain was profiled in a study of T cells in Graves' hyperthyroidism and ophthalmopathy. Regions amplified from RNA transcripts were the TCR beta CDR3 regions. The TCR CDR3 first-round RT-PCR relied on the HTBI primer set. MiXCR, run by TCRdb on the multiplex PCR reads, gives a single entry per CDR3 protein. Among more than 55,000 distinct CDR3 sequences listed, approximately 57% were seen once. Study-level points and caveats: In blood, most of the thyroid clonotypes expanded above 0.001 were also present.

V was clipped by 2 bases and J by 0 bases; unmatched bases: 3. The CDR3 loop spans 15 amino acids. Looked up from germline, CDR1 is DFQATT and CDR2 is SNEGSKA (reference sequence). About this clonotype: As yet, its antigen is unknown.

Clinicians diagnosed patients from clinical symptoms, serum thyroxine and TRAb, thyroid ultrasound and orbital computed tomography. This TCR derives from a woman in her sixties with Graves' ophthalmopathy. Sequencing was done on a sample of blood. The V and J genes are TRBV20-1 and TRBJ1-2, with 10 bases lining up with TRBD1. As DNA, the CDR3 is TGCAGTGCTAGACCCGGGACAGGGGCTAACTATGGCTACACCTTC. Residues: CSARPGTGANYGYTF.